This entry is about one TCR beta chain. The sample belongs to a study of blood T cell repertoires in COVID-19. The wider study: Italy, Spain and the United States were the sources of the convalescent and acute COVID-19 samples.

Generated by immunoSEQ multiplex PCR, the TCRdb table keeps only in-frame clones and is missing some. In the table there are 300,000 to 350,000 clones, roughly 86% of which are singletons. Assignment of participants to cohorts was predicated upon participant-reported clinical history. Germline V gene sequence: CDR1 MNHEY, CDR2 SMNVEV (reference sequence). V shed 3 bases and J shed 0 bases, with 12 bases lying between them. The CDR3 spans 15 residues. The J gene is TRBJ2-7, the V gene TRBV27; D may be TRBD2 (6 bases). The origin of this receptor is a woman under 40 who had been exposed to COVID-19. The sequencing input was PBMCs or T cells enriched from blood (not recorded which). The CDR3 reads CASSLGLADSYEQYF. CDR3 in DNA: TGTGCCAGCAGTTTGGGGTTAGCGGACTCCTACGAGCAGTACTTC.